This T cell receptor (beta chain) comes out of a study of cytomegalovirus exposure and HLA in healthy donors. This clone occurred once. The CDR3 contains 18 residues. V shed 1 base, J shed 7 bases, and the junction held 13 bases outside the gene matches. Both 60 Vbeta primers and 13 Jbeta primers went into the PCR. Produced via immunoSEQ multiplex PCR; TCRdb's table is partial and in-frame only. The table includes fewer than 250,000 clones, more than 75% detected once. The origin of this receptor is a middle-aged man in good health and CMV-seropositive. The material sequenced was PBMCs. V usage is TRBV23-1 and J usage is TRBJ1-3; TRBD1 aligns across 10 bases. TRBV23-1 is assigned to the ORF class and has an uncertain function. For the CDR3, the DNA is TGCGCCAGCAGTCAATTGGACCGCGACAGGGGGCACGGGAACACCATATATTTT. Encoded protein: CASSQLDRDRGHGNTIYF.